The 12 T cell receptor beta chains in this list originate from one sample, sequenced in a study of identical twins. MiXCR, applied by TCRdb to the 5' RACE reads, yields one record per CDR3 protein. The profile shows approximately 620,000 distinct CDR3 sequences, 8.5% to 9.5% of them singletons. The data were also submitted as part of a second study, on yellow fever vaccine responses in identical twins.

The sequenced sample was PBMCs. Every receptor here comes from a woman aged 18-29 years in good health.

The chain combines TRBV12-3 or TRBV12-4 with TRBJ2-1; TRBD2 agrees at 13 bases. CDR3 length: 20 residues. Trimming cost V 1 base and J 0 bases; bases outside gene matches: 9. CDR3 sequence: CASSLGLLAGGFSSYNEQFF. CDR3 sequence (DNA): TGTGCCAGCAGTTTAGGTCTACTAGCGGGGGGGTTTAGCTCCTACAATGAGCAGTTCTTC.

This clonotype has a count of ten or more. The V and J genes are TRBV28 and TRBJ2-1; tentatively, D is TRBD1 (6 bases). The CDR3 length is 15 residues. CDR1 and CDR2 (germline): MDHEN, SYDVKM. V shed 7 bases and J shed 0 bases, with 13 bases lying between them. The CDR3 sequence: CASIETGSSYNEQFF. CDR3 nucleotide sequence: TGTGCCAGCATTGAGACAGGAAGCTCCTACAATGAGCAGTTCTTC.

This clonotype was counted at least ten times. The V gene is TRBV28, the J gene TRBJ2-3, with 9 nucleotides matching TRBD2. This CDR3 region has 14 residues. The J segment lost 1 base and the V segment lost 5 bases, leaving 1 base of the junction unmatched. Germline assignment: CDR1 MDHEN and CDR2 SYDVKM. The CDR3 reads CASSRLAGTDTQYF. The CDR3, as DNA: TGTGCCAGCAGTAGACTAGCGGGCACAGATACGCAGTATTTT.

This clonotype was detected many times. J is TRBJ2-5 and V is TRBV15; D is possibly TRBD1 (6 bases). Germline V gene data show CDR1 as LNHNV and CDR2 as YYDKDF (reference sequence). This CDR3 region has 14 residues. Trimming took off 3 bases at V and 1 base at J, with 9 bases between the two ends. For the CDR3, the DNA is TGTGCCACCAGCAGCTGGACAGCCCAAGAGACCCAGTACTTC. This translates into CATSSWTAQETQYF.

The genes are TRBV12-3 or TRBV12-4 and TRBJ1-1, with no clear D. The CDR3 spans 11 residues. Trimming removed 1 base at V and 10 bases at J, with 7 bases between. CDR3 coding DNA: TGTGCCAGCAGTTTAGGAGAGTCAGCTTTCTTT. Its translation is CASSLGESAFF.

This clonotype showed up many times. V is TRBV27 and J is TRBJ2-3; D is tentatively TRBD1 or TRBD2 (6 bases each). With 7 bases removed from V and 2 bases from J, the gap between germline ends came to 25 bases. Per germline, CDR1 MNHEY and CDR2 SMNVEV (reference sequence). The CDR3 has 18 amino acids. Here the CDR3 reads CASTKGGSWGDNTDTQYF. The CDR3 DNA sequence: TGTGCCAGCACCAAAGGGGGAAGTTGGGGGGACAACACAGATACGCAGTATTTT.

This clonotype was seen a handful of times. This chain joins TRBV4-2 and TRBJ1-1; TRBD1 agrees at 7 bases. Germline V gene lookup returns CDR1 LGHNA and CDR2 YNFKEQ. The CDR3 loop spans 15 amino acids. Unmatched junction bases numbered 1, after V lost 0 bases and J lost 0 bases. The chain's CDR3 is CASSQETGVNTEAFF. CDR3 DNA sequence: TGTGCCAGCAGCCAAGAAACAGGGGTGAACACTGAAGCTTTCTTT.

The rearrangement links TRBV6-1 to TRBJ1-5; TRBD1 might be the D (5 bases). CDR1 is MNHNS and CDR2 is SASEGT in the germline V gene. The CDR3 has 13 residues. V was shortened by 6 bases and J by 3 bases, with 9 bases between the two germline ends. The CDR3 nucleotides read TGTGCCAGCAGCCGACAGAACAATCAGCCCCAGCATTTT. Translation: CASSRQNNQPQHF.

There are many counts of this clonotype. This chain connects TRBV12-3 or TRBV12-4 to TRBJ2-1; TRBD2 matches 7 bases. Trimming at V came to 6 bases and at J to 2 bases, leaving 4 bases not matched to a gene. The CDR3 consists of 14 residues. The CDR3 nucleotides are TGTGCCAGCAGCCGGAGCGGGACCTACAATGAGCAGTTCTTC. Translated: CASSRSGTYNEQFF.

CDR3 residues: CASRRDGTGYLSNQPQHF. The CDR3 nucleotides read TGTGCCAGCAGGAGGGACGGGACAGGATACCTTAGCAATCAGCCCCAGCATTTT. This chain links TRBV6-1 with TRBJ1-5; TRBD1 matches 8 bases. V lost 6 bases, J lost 0 bases, and 13 bases stayed unmatched. CDR3 length equals 18 residues. From germline, CDR1 is MNHNS and CDR2 SASEGT.

In its sample, this clonotype was seen a few times. The chain recombines TRBV29-1 with TRBJ2-3; tentatively, D is TRBD1 or TRBD2 (5 bases each). Germline V gene sequence: CDR1 SQVTM, CDR2 ANQGSEA. The CDR3 totals 15 residues. The ends were cut back, 6 bases at V and 3 bases at J, with 19 bases in the middle. In DNA form, the CDR3 reads TGCAGCGTGAGGATGCTGGGGGTAGGAACAGATACGCAGTATTTT. Protein: CSVRMLGVGTDTQYF.

V gene TRBV20-1 combines with J gene TRBJ2-7; 9 positions agree with TRBD1. The CDR3 is 18 residues long. Per the germline V gene, CDR1 is DFQATT and CDR2 is SNEGSKA (reference sequence). The J segment lost 5 bases and the V segment lost 3 bases, leaving 20 bases of the junction unmatched. The CDR3 bases are TGCAGTGCTAGGGACAGGGGCTCAGGGCTCAGTGATCGGAACGAGCAGTACTTC. It yields the protein CSARDRGSGLSDRNEQYF.